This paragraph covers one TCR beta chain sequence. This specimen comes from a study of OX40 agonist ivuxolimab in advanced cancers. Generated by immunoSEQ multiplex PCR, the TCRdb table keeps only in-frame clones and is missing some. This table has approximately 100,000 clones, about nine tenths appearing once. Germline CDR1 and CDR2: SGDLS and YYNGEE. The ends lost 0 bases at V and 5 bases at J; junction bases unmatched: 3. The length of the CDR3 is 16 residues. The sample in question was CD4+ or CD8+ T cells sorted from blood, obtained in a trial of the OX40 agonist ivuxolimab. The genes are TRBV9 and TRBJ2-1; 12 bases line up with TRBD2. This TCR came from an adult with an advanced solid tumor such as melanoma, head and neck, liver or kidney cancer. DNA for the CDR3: TGTGCCAGCAGCGTAGGACTAGCGGGAGTAAACAATGAGCAGTTCTTC. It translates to CASSVGLAGVNNEQFF.